This T cell receptor beta chain appears in the sequencing data of a study of beta chain features in type 1 diabetes. V dropped 5 bases and J dropped 0; count of bases not matched to a gene: 6. Germline V CDR1 and CDR2: SGHTA, FQGNSA. The CDR3 covers 16 residues. Points on this clone: No antigen is known for it.

CD45RO/CCR7/CD25/CD127/CD95/CD27 sorting isolated CD4+ naive, central memory, regulatory and stem cell-like memory cells. Of the isolated RNA, all was reverse transcribed, and so the sequenced material was expressed TCRB transcripts. Clones were read by immunoSEQ multiplex PCR, and TCRdb kept only the in-frame ones, dropping some. The table shows hundreds of thousands of clones, with 9.5% to 13% occurring only once. Findings and caveats of the study: At VDJ recombination sites, type 1 diabetes patients had fewer insertions and more deleted nucleotides. There was a moderate but significant shortening of TCRB CDR3s in all four CD4+ subsets of Type 1 diabetes patients. Naive, central memory and regulatory TCRB repertoires appeared more similar among patients than healthy donors. Sequencing from cDNA could over-represent high-TCR-expressing cells.

The chain joins TRBV7-2 to TRBJ2-3; TRBD1 matches 9 bases. The source is a man aged 25-45 years with type 1 diabetes. The material sequenced was naive CD4+ T cells from blood. DNA of the CDR3: TGTGCCAGCAGCGCCCGACAGGGGGGTAGCACAGATACGCAGTATTTT. This encodes CASSARQGGSTDTQYF.